The 32 T cell receptor beta chains below were found in one sample sequenced in a study of cytomegalovirus exposure and HLA in healthy donors. Using immunoSEQ multiplex PCR, the repertoire was profiled, and TCRdb retains in-frame clones only, with some absent. Found here are 180,000 or so clones, approximately 86% of them singletons; the top ten hold less than 3.5%. The specimen was PBMCs. These receptors originate from a man in his late teens or twenties in good health and CMV-seropositive.

V is TRBV18 and J is TRBJ2-2; 7 bases are a match to TRBD1. Trimming took 5 bases from V and 2 from J; bases not matched to a gene: 8. Germline-derived CDR1 and CDR2 are KGHSH and LQKENI. The length of the CDR3 is 16 residues. The CDR3 protein is CASSSQQGPNTGELFF. CDR3 nucleotides: TGTGCCAGCTCATCTCAACAGGGGCCTAACACCGGGGAGCTGTTTTTT.

J is TRBJ1-2 and V is TRBV30; D remains unclear. The germline gives CDR1 GTSNPN, CDR2 SVGIG (reference sequence). V lost 4 bases and J 6 bases, leaving 12 bases between the germline ends. The length of the CDR3 is 12 residues. The CDR3 loop is CAWTRAGNGYTF. CDR3 in DNA: TGTGCCTGGACGAGGGCTGGGAATGGCTACACCTTC.

The V call is TRBV7-8, the J call TRBJ2-5, with TRBD2 matching over 9 bases. The CDR3 spans 15 residues. The junction had 0 bases not matched to a gene; V was cut back by 0 bases and J by 1 base. Germline-derived CDR1 and CDR2 are SGHVS and FQNEAQ. This CDR3 reads CASSLASGGQETQYF. CDR3 sequence (DNA): TGTGCCAGCAGCTTAGCTAGCGGGGGCCAAGAGACCCAGTACTTC. Supplemented by reference TRBV7-8 and TRBJ2-5, the full variable domain reads GAGVSQSPRYKVAKRGQDVALRCDPISGHVSLFWYQQALGQGPEFLTYFQNEAQLDKSGLPSDRFFAERPEGSVSTLKIQRTQQEDSAVYLCASSLASGGQETQYFGPGTRLLVL.

CDR3 sequence (DNA): TGTGCCAGCAGCTTGAGATTAGGGGGCTACGAGCAGTACTTC. Amino acid sequence: CASSLRLGGYEQYF. The chain couples TRBV5-6 to TRBJ2-7; the D gene is possibly TRBD1 (6 bases). Germline V gene sequence: CDR1 SGHDT, CDR2 YYEEEE. The CDR3 contains 14 residues. V was cut by 1 base and J by 3 bases, with 11 bases left in between.

This chain links TRBV28 with TRBJ1-4; D remains ambiguous. The CDR3 has 14 amino acids. Trimming took 6 bases from V and 0 from J, leaving 8 bases between them. Germline-derived CDR1 and CDR2 are MDHEN and SYDVKM. The CDR3 DNA is TGTGCCAGCAGAAGCGGGGCAACTAATGAAAAACTGTTTTTT. Its translation is CASRSGATNEKLFF.

This chain joins TRBV2 and TRBJ2-5; 7 bases fit TRBD2. Germline V gene sequence: CDR1 SNHLY, CDR2 FYNNEI. The CDR3 consists of 14 residues. J was trimmed by 5 bases and V by 6 bases; bases with no gene match: 9. This CDR3 is CASRFSGNEETQYF. The DNA of the CDR3 is TGTGCCAGCAGATTCAGCGGGAATGAGGAGACCCAGTACTTC.

The chain recombines TRBV27 with TRBJ1-2, with D possibly matching TRBD1 (6 bases). The V and J ends lost 6 bases and 1 base respectively, with 9 bases between them. This CDR3 is 13 amino acids long. In germline, CDR1 is MNHEY, CDR2 SMNVEV (reference sequence). CDR3 in DNA: TGTGCCAGCAGGGACAGCCTTAACTATGGCTACACCTTC. It yields the protein CASRDSLNYGYTF.

The CDR3 reads CAWSRLYTEAFF. In DNA, the CDR3 is TGTGCCTGGTCTCGGTTATACACTGAAGCTTTCTTT. The chain links TRBV30 to TRBJ1-1; no clear D. The V end lost 5 bases, the J end lost 3 bases, and 10 bases lay between the germline ends. CDR1 is GTSNPN and CDR2 is SVGIG in the germline V gene (reference sequence). The CDR3 extends over 12 amino acids.

The chain has TRBV11-2 and TRBJ2-7; TRBD2 matches 15 bases. There are 18 residues in the CDR3. Germline loops: CDR1 SGHAT, CDR2 FQNNGV. V trimming: 5 bases; J trimming: 2 bases; junction bases outside the gene matches: 10. The DNA for the CDR3 is TGTGCCAGCAGCCTTCGGACTAGCGGGAGGGCCGGAGCCTACGAGCAGTACTTC. Residues: CASSLRTSGRAGAYEQYF. The complete variable domain, with remaining parts taken from reference TRBV11-2 and TRBJ2-7, reads EAGVAQSPRYKIIEKRQSVAFWCNPISGHATLYWYQQILGQGPKLLIQFQNNGVVDDSQLPKDRFSAERLKGVDSTLKIQPAKLEDSAVYLCASSLRTSGRAGAYEQYFGPGTRLTVT.

V is TRBV28 and J is TRBJ1-1, with 10 bases lining up with TRBD1. Germline V CDR1 and CDR2: MDHEN, SYDVKM. The ends lost 3 bases at V and 4 bases at J; junction bases unmatched: 23. CDR3 length equals 21 residues. The CDR3 sequence is CASSLLFGGQGPFGTGTEAFF. The DNA for the CDR3 is TGTGCCAGCAGTTTGCTCTTCGGGGGACAGGGGCCGTTCGGGACAGGCACTGAAGCTTTCTTT. Full variable domain (rest looked up from reference TRBV28 and TRBJ1-1): DVKVTQSSRYLVKRTGEKVFLECVQDMDHENMFWYRQDPGLGLRLIYFSYDVKMKEKGDIPEGYSVSREKKERFSLILESASTNQTSMYLCASSLLFGGQGPFGTGTEAFFGQGTRLTVV.

The genes are TRBV6-1 and TRBJ1-4, with D perhaps TRBD1 (5 bases). This CDR3 has 14 residues. Germline V gives CDR1 MNHNS, CDR2 SASEGT. Between the trimmed V and J ends, which lost 8 bases and 3 bases, there was a span of 13 bases. The CDR3 region is CASARGIANEKLFF. DNA of the CDR3: TGTGCCAGCGCGCGGGGGATAGCTAATGAAAAACTGTTTTTT.

The rearrangement uses TRBV7-2 and TRBJ1-2; TRBD1 might be the D (6 bases). V lost 5 bases, J lost 0 bases, and 10 bases lay in between. CDR3 length: 14 amino acids. CDR1 and CDR2 (germline): SGHTA, FQGNSA. The CDR3 region is CASSLNRANYGYTF. The CDR3, as DNA: TGTGCCAGCAGCCTCAACAGGGCTAACTATGGCTACACCTTC.

V usage is TRBV2 and J usage is TRBJ2-4; 7 bases match TRBD1. Trimming at V came to 3 bases and at J to 0 bases, leaving 5 bases not matched to a gene. This CDR3 comprises 16 residues. CDR1 is SNHLY and CDR2 is FYNNEI in the germline V gene. The CDR3 DNA reads as TGTGCCAGCAGTGATAGGGGGCGCATAGCCAAAAACATTCAGTACTTC. It encodes CASSDRGRIAKNIQYF.

This clone came up once. The chain carries TRBV11-3 and TRBJ1-1, with D possibly being TRBD1 (5 bases). Between the trimmed V and J ends, which lost 3 bases and 8 bases, there was a span of 16 bases. This CDR3 region has 14 residues. CDR1 and CDR2 (germline): SGHNT, YENEEA. The CDR3 is CASSFGFGTPEAFF. DNA of the CDR3: TGTGCCAGCAGCTTTGGTTTCGGGACTCCAGAAGCTTTCTTT.

V usage is TRBV30 and J usage is TRBJ1-3, with 10 bases identical to TRBD1. CDR3 size: 17 residues. Germline V gene data show CDR1 as GTSNPN and CDR2 as SVGIG (reference sequence). Trimming at V came to 5 bases and at J to 8 bases, leaving 18 bases not matched to a gene. CDR3: CAWASIRDRGLRYTIYF. As DNA, the CDR3 is TGTGCCTGGGCATCTATCCGGGACAGGGGATTAAGATACACCATATATTTT.

This clone was picked up a small number of times. The chain links TRBV6-6 to TRBJ2-7; 8 positions agree with TRBD1. The CDR3 sequence is 13 residues long. V was clipped by 2 bases and J by 6 bases; unmatched bases: 3. CDR1 and CDR2 (germline): MNHNY, SVGAGI (reference sequence). CDR3 sequence (DNA): TGTGCCAGCAGTTACACGACAGGGGCCGAGCAGTACTTC. Residues: CASSYTTGAEQYF.

V gene TRBV27 combines with J gene TRBJ2-7; maybe TRBD2 (6 bases). Per germline, CDR1 MNHEY and CDR2 SMNVEV (reference sequence). V lost 6 bases and J lost 2, with 8 bases in between. The CDR3 contains 12 residues. For the CDR3, the DNA is TGTGCCAGCAGGGGCGGGACCTACGAGCAGTACTTC. Translated: CASRGGTYEQYF.

V and J are TRBV5-4 and TRBJ2-7, with 10 bases that match TRBD1. This CDR3 spans 15 amino acids. In germline, CDR1 is SGHNT, CDR2 YYREEE (reference sequence). J gave up 3 bases and V 2 bases, and 5 bases lay outside the gene matches. The CDR3 DNA is TGTGCCAGCAGCTTTATAGACAGGGGGCACTACGAGCAGTACTTC. It specifies CASSFIDRGHYEQYF.

This clone was observed a single time. This chain connects TRBV28 to TRBJ2-3; 12 nucleotides align to TRBD1. Germline V gene data show CDR1 as MDHEN and CDR2 as SYDVKM. V was pared by 5 bases and J by 5 bases, with 5 bases of the junction left unmatched. The CDR3 extends over 15 amino acids. The CDR3 protein is CASSPGQGALDTQYF. As DNA, the CDR3 is TGTGCCAGCAGTCCGGGACAGGGGGCTTTAGATACGCAGTATTTT.

This clone was recorded once. The chain combines TRBV5-1 with TRBJ2-6; D not resolved. CDR3 size: 16 residues. Germline loops: CDR1 SGHRS, CDR2 YFSETQ. V was cut by 2 bases and J by 4 bases, with 13 bases left in between. The CDR3 loop is CASSFFAASGANVLTF. The CDR3 DNA is TGCGCCAGCAGCTTTTTCGCGGCCTCGGGGGCCAACGTCCTGACTTTC.

The J gene is TRBJ1-2, the V gene TRBV10-3, with D uncertain. The CDR3 has 14 residues. Germline V gene lookup returns CDR1 ENHRY and CDR2 SYGVKD. The ends were cut back, 3 bases at V and 3 bases at J, with 11 bases in the middle. The CDR3 region is CAISDGVSDYGYTF. The CDR3 DNA follows: TGTGCCATCAGTGACGGGGTTTCAGACTATGGCTACACCTTC.

The count of this clone is one. V and J are TRBV4-2 and TRBJ2-7, with 14 bases that match TRBD2. The CDR3 length is 18 residues. Germline V CDR1 and CDR2: LGHNA, YNFKEQ. The trim removed 5 bases at V and 0 bases at J, leaving 9 bases unmatched. As DNA, the CDR3 is TGTGCCAGCAGCTTCAGACTAGCGGGAGGGCAGAGCTCCTACGAGCAGTACTTC. Amino acids: CASSFRLAGGQSSYEQYF.

This sequence joins TRBV7-3 and TRBJ2-2; no clear D. This CDR3 comprises 17 residues. V lost 3 bases and J 7 bases, leaving 21 bases between the germline ends. Per the germline V gene, CDR1 is SGHTA and CDR2 is FQGTGA. The CDR3 loop reads CASSFDRSGSLRGELFF. The CDR3 region has the DNA TGTGCCAGCAGCTTCGACCGATCCGGGTCCTTACGCGGGGAGCTGTTTTTT.

The V call is TRBV7-8, the J call TRBJ1-1; the D gene is possibly TRBD1 (5 bases). Looked up from germline, CDR1 is SGHVS and CDR2 is FQNEAQ. V was cut by 5 bases and J by 4 bases, with 11 bases left in between. This CDR3 has 13 amino acids. The CDR3 nucleotides read TGTGCCAGCAGCCTTTTGGGGGGCACTGAAGCTTTCTTT. It is translated as CASSLLGGTEAFF.

The genes are TRBV6-1 and TRBJ2-1; TRBD2 matches 7 bases. J was trimmed by 4 bases and V by 7 bases; bases with no gene match: 10. The CDR3 extends over 15 amino acids. Germline values: CDR1 MNHNS, CDR2 SASEGT. The chain's CDR3 is CASTLGGTTYNEQFF. As DNA, the CDR3 is TGTGCCAGCACCTTAGGAGGGACTACATACAATGAGCAGTTCTTC.

This chain connects TRBV7-8 to TRBJ2-3, with D possibly being TRBD2 (5 bases). The CDR3 is 15 amino acids. Germline CDR1 is SGHVS and CDR2 is FQNEAQ. V lost 5 bases to trimming and J lost 10 bases, with 22 bases between them. The CDR3 loop is CASSPDFREDAPQYF. The CDR3 DNA sequence: TGTGCCAGCAGCCCAGACTTCCGGGAAGATGCGCCGCAGTATTTT. Looking up the rest from reference TRBV7-8 and TRBJ2-3 gives the full variable domain: GAGVSQSPRYKVAKRGQDVALRCDPISGHVSLFWYQQALGQGPEFLTYFQNEAQLDKSGLPSDRFFAERPEGSVSTLKIQRTQQEDSAVYLCASSPDFREDAPQYFGPGTRLTVL.

J is TRBJ2-5 and V is TRBV7-2; D is unclear. The CDR3 runs 12 residues. Germline V gene lookup returns CDR1 SGHTA and CDR2 FQGNSA. Trimming took off 4 bases at V and 3 bases at J, with 6 bases between the two ends. CDR3 DNA sequence: TGTGCCAGCAGCTCAACAGAAGAGACCCAGTACTTC. It translates to CASSSTEETQYF.

Here the CDR3 reads CASSSWRQSYEQYF. CDR3 nucleotide sequence: TGTGCCAGCAGCTCTTGGCGACAGTCCTACGAGCAGTACTTC. V and J are TRBV11-2 and TRBJ2-7, with a possible D match to TRBD1 (5 bases). Looked up from germline, CDR1 is SGHAT and CDR2 is FQNNGV. The CDR3 is made up of 14 amino acids. With 4 bases removed from V and 1 base from J, the gap between germline ends came to 11 bases.

The chain couples TRBV7-2 to TRBJ2-5, with 9 bases identical to TRBD2. After removal of 4 bases from V and 9 bases from J, the junction contained 9 bases not matched to a gene. Germline CDR1 and CDR2: SGHTA and FQGNSA. The CDR3 contains 14 residues. The CDR3 DNA reads as TGTGCCAGCAGCTCGAGTACTAGCGGGTCCCCCCAGTACTTC. This gives the protein CASSSSTSGSPQYF.

The J gene is TRBJ2-1, the V gene TRBV27, with 7 bases fitting TRBD2. Germline CDR1 reads MNHEY; CDR2 reads SMNVEV (reference sequence). The length of the CDR3 is 13 residues. V lost 7 bases, J lost 4 bases, and 4 bases stayed unmatched. CDR3 DNA sequence: TGTGCCAGCAAGCCTAGCGGTTACAATGAGCAGTTCTTC. Protein sequence: CASKPSGYNEQFF.

The genes are TRBV10-3 and TRBJ1-2, with 9 positions matching TRBD1. The CDR3 runs 16 residues. Germline assignment: CDR1 ENHRY and CDR2 SYGVKD. Losses at the gene ends were 2 bases for V and 5 bases for J; bases not matched to a gene: 9. The chain's CDR3 is CAISEQRTGVDYGYTF. CDR3 nucleotide sequence: TGTGCCATCAGTGAGCAGCGGACAGGGGTCGATTATGGCTACACCTTC.

This sequence joins TRBV19 and TRBJ1-5; no clear D. Germline V lookup: CDR1 LNHDA, CDR2 SQIVND (reference sequence). The CDR3 consists of 14 residues. V shed 3 bases and J shed 3 bases, with 9 bases lying between them. CDR3 bases: TGTGCCAGTAGTATCGCCCCGGTCAATCAGCCCCAGCATTTT. Translating gives CASSIAPVNQPQHF.